The next 13 T cell receptor beta chains were all read from a single sample in a study of T-cell reconstitution after alpha-beta-depleted transplantation in children. It was with unique molecular identifiers that the TCRbeta library was prepared. A single record per CDR3 protein comes from TCRdb applying MiXCR to the PCR reads. The data show about 4,200 distinct CDR3 sequences, just under 20% seen once. Specimen: PBMCs, mostly from graft donor cells, collected 180 days after TCRalphabeta/CD19-depleted stem cell transplant. All receptors come from a male patient between 2 and 9 years old who had a stem cell transplant for acute lymphoblastic leukemia, so the T cells may come from the graft donor.

This rearrangement joins TRBV6-2 or TRBV6-3 to TRBJ1-5; maybe TRBD1 (5 bases). Germline V gene sequence: CDR1 MNHEY, CDR2 SVGEGT. The CDR3 loop spans 14 amino acids. The germline V and J ends were trimmed by 0 bases and 5 bases, with 8 bases remaining between them. CDR3 amino acids: CASSYSRVYQPQHF. DNA for the CDR3: TGTGCCAGCAGTTACTCCAGGGTGTATCAGCCCCAGCATTTT.

CDR3: CASSLGVRSYEQYF. The CDR3 bases are TGCGCCAGCAGCTTGGGAGTAAGGTCCTACGAGCAGTACTTC. V usage is TRBV5-1 and J usage is TRBJ2-7; D remains unclear. The CDR3 length is 14 residues. Germline values: CDR1 SGHRS, CDR2 YFSETQ. Trimming took off 0 bases at V and 1 base at J, with 8 bases between the two ends.

This clonotype was recorded at least ten times. The chain links TRBV18 to TRBJ2-7, with D possibly being TRBD1 (6 bases). The V gene's germline CDR1 is KGHSH and CDR2 LQKENI. V was clipped by 5 bases and J by 3 bases, with 14 bases between them. This CDR3 region has 14 residues. This chain's CDR3 is CASSTGQGNYEQYF. Here the CDR3 DNA reads TGTGCCAGCTCAACAGGGCAGGGGAACTACGAGCAGTACTTC.

CDR3 nucleotide sequence: TGCAGTGCTAGGAGTCTAACCTCCTACGAGCAGTACTTC. Its protein product is CSARSLTSYEQYF. The gene calls are TRBV20-1 and TRBJ2-7; D not resolved. Germline CDR1 is DFQATT and CDR2 is SNEGSKA (reference sequence). This CDR3 has 13 amino acids. V dropped 3 bases and J dropped 0 bases, with 9 bases sitting between them.

This clonotype is large in the sample. J is TRBJ2-5 and V is TRBV29-1, with D unclear. V lost 8 bases and J lost 0, with 13 bases in between. Per the germline V gene, CDR1 is SQVTM and CDR2 is ANQGSEA. The CDR3 is 13 residues long. CDR3 region: CSSPGHYQETQYF. The CDR3 coding sequence is TGCAGCTCCCCCGGGCACTACCAAGAGACCCAGTACTTC.

This clonotype is classed as medium-sized. The chain joins TRBV6-4 to TRBJ2-1; 7 bases map to TRBD2. There are 16 residues in the CDR3. Germline V gene lookup returns CDR1 MRHNA and CDR2 SNTAGT. Unmatched junction bases numbered 4, after V lost 0 bases and J lost 2 bases. This CDR3 is CASSDSWGRAYNEQFF. CDR3 DNA: TGTGCCAGCAGTGACTCGTGGGGGAGGGCCTACAATGAGCAGTTCTTC.

The rearrangement links TRBV5-4 to TRBJ2-2; D gene ambiguous. Trimming stripped 8 bases from V and 6 bases from J, with 17 bases between. Per germline, CDR1 SGHNT and CDR2 YYREEE (reference sequence). The CDR3 loop spans 14 amino acids. CDR3 coding DNA: TGTGCCAGGAGCCCTGGGCTCCCCGCCGGGGAGCTGTTTTTT. It codes for CARSPGLPAGELFF.

This clonotype was detected many times. The genes are TRBV5-1 and TRBJ2-2; TRBD2 matches at 8 bases. The junction had 7 bases not matched to a gene; V was cut back by 1 base and J by 5 bases. The CDR3 extends over 16 amino acids. Germline CDR1 reads SGHRS; CDR2 reads YFSETQ. CDR3 loop: CASSLLRAGETGELFF. In DNA form, the CDR3 reads TGCGCCAGCAGCTTGCTCCGAGCGGGAGAAACCGGGGAGCTGTTTTTT.

This clonotype counts as medium-sized. This chain uses TRBV7-9 with TRBJ2-5; TRBD2 agrees at 8 bases. The V and J ends lost 5 bases and 2 bases, in that order; junction bases with no gene match: 7. Germline V CDR1 and CDR2: SEHNR, FQNEAQ (reference sequence). CDR3 size: 15 residues. The CDR3 reads CASSPPLAGQETQYF. CDR3 nucleotides: TGTGCCAGCAGCCCCCCTTTAGCGGGACAAGAGACCCAGTACTTC.

This clonotype is medium-sized. The rearrangement links TRBV5-1 to TRBJ2-1; the match to TRBD2 covers 8 bases. This CDR3 spans 15 amino acids. Trimming removed 5 bases from V and 1 base from J; junction bases left unmatched: 5. Per the germline V gene, CDR1 is SGHRS and CDR2 is YFSETQ. CDR3 in amino acids: CASRIAGSSYNEQFF. The CDR3 bases are TGCGCCAGCAGAATAGCGGGGTCATCCTACAATGAGCAGTTCTTC.

There are many counts of this clonotype. This rearrangement joins TRBV7-9 to TRBJ2-7; 8 nucleotides agree with TRBD2. V shed 3 bases, J shed 6 bases, and the junction held 13 bases outside the gene matches. Germline-derived CDR1 and CDR2 are SEHNR and FQNEAQ (reference sequence). The CDR3 covers 16 residues. This CDR3 reads CASSFVAGGPPSEQYF. The CDR3 nucleotides are TGTGCCAGCAGCTTCGTGGCGGGAGGTCCCCCCAGCGAGCAGTACTTC.

The chain combines TRBV5-1 with TRBJ2-3, with D perhaps TRBD2 (6 bases). The CDR3 extends over 13 amino acids. Germline CDR1 SGHRS, CDR2 YFSETQ. V shed 7 bases and J shed 0 bases, with 9 bases lying between them. The CDR3 loop is CASVAASTDTQYF. CDR3 DNA sequence: TGCGCCAGCGTAGCGGCCAGCACAGATACGCAGTATTTT.

This clonotype was seen at least ten times. The genes are TRBV5-6 and TRBJ2-5; D remains unclear. The length of the CDR3 is 11 residues. Trimming removed 5 bases at V and 5 bases at J, with 7 bases between. The germline CDR1 and CDR2 sequences are SGHDT and YYEEEE. CDR3 sequence (DNA): TGTGCCAGCAGTTTTATGGAGACCCAGTACTTC. Protein sequence: CASSFMETQYF.